These 27 T cell receptor beta chains came from one sample sequenced in a study of blood T cell repertoires in COVID-19. TCRdb keeps only in-frame clones here, not all; method: immunoSEQ multiplex PCR. The repertoire holds over 300,000 clones, with roughly 90% as singletons. Material: PBMCs or T cells enriched from blood (not recorded which). The receptors were gathered from a woman aged 40-49 years who had recovered from COVID-19.

The J gene is TRBJ1-2, the V gene TRBV6-5; 7 positions match TRBD1. The CDR3 length is 16 residues. J was trimmed by 5 bases and V by 0 bases; bases with no gene match: 9. Germline assignment: CDR1 MNHEY and CDR2 SVGAGI. The chain's CDR3 is CASSYSLQGGLYGYTF. The CDR3 DNA is TGTGCCAGCAGTTACTCCCTCCAGGGGGGCTTGTATGGCTACACCTTC.

The sample holds a few counts of this clone. The rearrangement uses TRBV2 and TRBJ1-5; D is unclear. CDR3 size: 16 residues. V shed 2 bases and J shed 6 bases, with 17 bases lying between them. Per germline, CDR1 SNHLY and CDR2 FYNNEI. CDR3 DNA: TGTGCCAGCAGTGAACTTGGGCCCTCCGTGGGTCAGCCCCAGCATTTT. Encoded protein: CASSELGPSVGQPQHF.

V gene TRBV24-1 combines with J gene TRBJ1-1; 9 nucleotides align to TRBD1. Trimming took 9 bases from V and 5 from J; bases not matched to a gene: 12. This CDR3 contains 15 residues. Per the germline V gene, CDR1 is KGHDR and CDR2 is SFDVKD. DNA for the CDR3: TGTGCCACCTCGGGAACAGGGGGCGCGAGGACTGAAGCTTTCTTT. It translates to CATSGTGGARTEAFF.

V and J are TRBV11-1 and TRBJ2-2; no clear D gene. CDR3 length: 14 amino acids. V shed 5 bases and J shed 2 bases, with 9 bases lying between them. CDR1 and CDR2 from the germline V gene are SGHAT and FQDESV (reference sequence). The CDR3 DNA follows: TGTGCCAGCAGCGAGAATACCAACACCGGGGAGCTGTTTTTT. This codes for CASSENTNTGELFF.

The rearrangement links TRBV18 to TRBJ2-1; D is possibly TRBD1 (6 bases). The CDR3 covers 14 residues. V shed 6 bases and J shed 2 bases, with 11 bases lying between them. In germline, CDR1 is KGHSH, CDR2 LQKENI. CDR3 DNA: TGTGCCAGCTCGCCCGGGGACACCTACAATGAGCAGTTCTTC. Translation: CASSPGDTYNEQFF.

The V call is TRBV9, the J call TRBJ2-2; 11 bases line up with TRBD1. Trimming cost V 3 bases and J 8 bases; bases outside gene matches: 12. CDR1 is SGDLS, CDR2 YYNGEE, per germline. This CDR3 spans 17 amino acids. CDR3 sequence reads: CASSAQDRGQFSGELFF. The CDR3 nucleotides are TGTGCCAGCAGCGCCCAGGACAGGGGGCAATTCTCTGGGGAGCTGTTTTTT.

The V and J genes are TRBV5-1 and TRBJ1-2, with D perhaps matching TRBD1 (5 bases). Germline V lookup: CDR1 SGHRS, CDR2 YFSETQ. V was shortened by 4 bases and J by 4 bases, with 17 bases between the two germline ends. The CDR3 covers 15 residues. The CDR3 is CASSLRGGGSYGYTF. As DNA, the CDR3 is TGCGCCAGCAGCCTACGCGGGGGAGGGTCCTATGGCTACACCTTC.

V gene TRBV28 combines with J gene TRBJ2-7; D not resolved. V was cut by 2 bases and J by 3 bases, with 8 bases left in between. The CDR3 sequence is 13 residues long. The germline V gene encodes CDR1 MDHEN and CDR2 SYDVKM. CDR3 nucleotide sequence: TGTGCCAGCAGTTTACCCCTAGGCTACGAGCAGTACTTC. Amino acids: CASSLPLGYEQYF.

The V gene is TRBV5-1, the J gene TRBJ1-2; D remains ambiguous. The CDR3 runs to 14 residues. Germline CDR1 SGHRS, CDR2 YFSETQ. V lost 6 bases to trimming and J lost 0 bases, with 12 bases between them. The CDR3, as DNA: TGCGCCAGCAAGGAGGACGGAGCTAACTATGGCTACACCTTC. This codes for CASKEDGANYGYTF.

The V gene is TRBV6-5, the J gene TRBJ1-6; D is possibly TRBD1 (5 bases). The CDR3 is 13 residues long. Trimming removed 0 bases from V and 13 bases from J, with 10 bases in between. Looked up from germline, CDR1 is MNHEY and CDR2 is SVGAGI. CDR3 bases: TGTGCCAGCAGTTACTCCCGGGGGAATCCCCTCCACTTT. Translation gives CASSYSRGNPLHF.

The chain is built from TRBV5-1 and TRBJ2-1; TRBD2 matches at 8 bases. The CDR3 length is 15 residues. Looked up from germline, CDR1 is SGHRS and CDR2 is YFSETQ. Trimming took 3 bases from V and 5 from J; bases not matched to a gene: 7. The CDR3 DNA reads as TGCGCCAGCAGCTCGGGAGGGCCCACCCACAATGAGCAGTTCTTC. It yields the protein CASSSGGPTHNEQFF.

The chain joins TRBV4-3 to TRBJ2-3; D might be TRBD2 (5 bases). V shed 0 bases and J shed 6 bases, with 10 bases lying between them. Germline CDR1 and CDR2: LGHNA and YSLEER. The CDR3 is 14 residues long. The CDR3 nucleotides are TGCGCCAGCAGCCAAGAGTTAGCGACCGATACGCAGTATTTT. It translates to CASSQELATDTQYF.

Regarding this clone: One junction end does not reproduce the germline sequence, and a read error may be involved. The rearrangement uses TRBV10-3 and TRBJ2-2; 8 bases fit TRBD2. Germline lookup yields CDR1 ENHRY and CDR2 SYGVKD. This CDR3 comprises 15 residues. In DNA form, the CDR3 reads TGTGCCATCAGGGAGTGGCGGGGGGCGAACGGGGAGCTGTTTTTT. Residues: CAIREWRGANGELFF.

The chain links TRBV5-1 to TRBJ2-3; D is unresolved. Between the trimmed V and J ends, which lost 4 bases and 0 bases, there was a span of 15 bases. CDR3 length equals 16 residues. Germline values: CDR1 SGHRS, CDR2 YFSETQ. DNA for the CDR3: TGCGCCAGCAGCATCATCCCGTCGGGTAGCACAGATACGCAGTATTTT. Protein: CASSIIPSGSTDTQYF.

In DNA, the CDR3 is TGTGCCAGCAGCGTAGCGGTGGGTAGCTCACCCCTCCACTTT. As protein: CASSVAVGSSPLHF. The chain combines TRBV9 with TRBJ1-6; D remains unclear. The ends were cut back, 0 bases at V and 10 bases at J, with 11 bases in the middle. Germline lookup yields CDR1 SGDLS and CDR2 YYNGEE. The CDR3 has 14 residues.

This chain links TRBV7-9 with TRBJ2-7, with 9 bases fitting TRBD1. This CDR3 is 15 amino acids long. Per the germline V gene, CDR1 is SEHNR and CDR2 is FQNEAQ (reference sequence). With 3 bases clipped from V and 5 bases from J, the junction kept 8 bases outside the gene matches. The CDR3 is CASSFTGTGSHEQYF. CDR3 nucleotide sequence: TGTGCCAGCAGCTTTACGGGGACAGGGTCCCACGAGCAGTACTTC.

The V gene is TRBV19, the J gene TRBJ2-2; D may be TRBD2 (7 bases). V was pared by 7 bases and J by 4 bases, with 19 bases between. Per germline, CDR1 LNHDA and CDR2 SQIVND (reference sequence). CDR3 length: 16 amino acids. CDR3 residues: CASTRRGGGFTGELFF. The CDR3 nucleotides read TGTGCCAGTACCCGACGAGGGGGAGGGTTCACCGGGGAGCTGTTTTTT.

This clone was picked up a small number of times. The chain is built from TRBV7-6 and TRBJ2-2; 9 bases fit TRBD2. Per germline, CDR1 SGHVS and CDR2 FNYEAQ. The CDR3 loop spans 16 amino acids. V shed 5 bases and J 3 bases; nucleotides not matched to a gene: 7. For the CDR3, the DNA is TGTGCCAGCAGCATCGCGGGGGGGGCCTACACCGGGGAGCTGTTTTTT. It codes for CASSIAGGAYTGELFF.

There are a few counts of this clone. This specimen includes other DNA sequences encoding the same CDR3. This sequence joins TRBV27 and TRBJ1-6; no firm D call. Trimming removed 6 bases from V and 3 bases from J, with 6 bases in between. The CDR3 extends over 13 amino acids. Germline CDR1 and CDR2: MNHEY and SMNVEV (reference sequence). The CDR3 here is CASRGSYNSPLHF. CDR3 nucleotide sequence: TGTGCCAGCAGGGGGAGCTATAATTCACCCCTCCACTTT.

The chain links TRBV30 to TRBJ2-5; 8 positions agree with TRBD2. V shed 0 bases and J 5 bases; nucleotides not matched to a gene: 8. The germline gives CDR1 GTSNPN, CDR2 SVGIG (reference sequence). The length of the CDR3 is 15 residues. The CDR3 DNA is TGTGCCTGGAGTGTCCTGTCGGGAGGGGCGGAGACCCAGTACTTC. Protein: CAWSVLSGGAETQYF.

The chain combines TRBV6-2 or TRBV6-3 with TRBJ1-1; D call uncertain. The germline CDR1 and CDR2 sequences are MNHEY and SVGEGT. The CDR3 covers 16 residues. The V gene lost 1 base and the J gene lost 0 bases, with 12 bases spanning the gap. The CDR3 here is CASSYLRFPLNTEAFF. CDR3 nucleotide sequence: TGTGCCAGCAGTTACTTGAGATTTCCCTTGAACACTGAAGCTTTCTTT.

The chain employs TRBV29-1 and TRBJ2-1; 7 bases map to TRBD2. The germline V gene has CDR1 SQVTM and CDR2 ANQGSEA. The CDR3 totals 15 residues. With V trimmed by 6 bases and J by 2 bases, 10 bases remained unmatched. CDR3 coding DNA: TGCAGCGTCCCCCAAGGCGGGAGCGCCTACAATGAGCAGTTCTTC. As protein: CSVPQGGSAYNEQFF.

This sequence joins TRBV30 and TRBJ1-2, with 8 bases matching TRBD1. Per germline, CDR1 GTSNPN and CDR2 SVGIG (reference sequence). Trimming removed 4 bases from V and 4 bases from J; junction bases left unmatched: 11. The CDR3 consists of 15 residues. CDR3 protein: CAWTKGQGEVYGYTF. In DNA, the CDR3 is TGTGCCTGGACCAAAGGACAGGGAGAGGTCTATGGCTACACCTTC.

The chain carries TRBV19 and TRBJ1-5; the D is unclear. Trimming pared 6 bases from V and 7 bases from J, leaving 16 bases between. This CDR3 comprises 14 residues. Germline CDR1 reads LNHDA; CDR2 reads SQIVND (reference sequence). The DNA of the CDR3 is TGTGCCAGTAGCCCAGAGGGCCGGGGACAGCCCCAGCATTTT. This translates into CASSPEGRGQPQHF.

This chain uses TRBV11-3 with TRBJ1-2; no clear D gene. Trimming took 4 bases from V and 4 from J, leaving 7 bases between them. The CDR3 totals 12 residues. From germline, CDR1 is SGHNT and CDR2 YENEEA. CDR3 protein: CASSSGSYGYTF. The CDR3 DNA reads TGTGCCAGCAGCTCGGGGTCCTATGGCTACACCTTC.

The J gene is TRBJ2-3, the V gene TRBV19; 12 bases map to TRBD2. Germline assignment: CDR1 LNHDA and CDR2 SQIVND (reference sequence). V shed 1 base, J shed 8 bases, and the junction held 4 bases outside the gene matches. This CDR3 spans 15 amino acids. The CDR3 DNA sequence: TGTGCCAGTAGTATAGGACTAGCGGGGGTCCTTACGCAGTATTTT. This encodes CASSIGLAGVLTQYF.

J is TRBJ1-5 and V is TRBV18, with D maybe TRBD1 (5 bases). Germline CDR1 and CDR2: KGHSH and LQKENI. The ends were cut back, 2 bases at V and 1 base at J, with 9 bases in the middle. This CDR3 comprises 15 residues. The CDR3 reads CASSPGGISNQPQHF. The CDR3 DNA is TGTGCCAGCTCACCAGGGGGGATAAGCAATCAGCCCCAGCATTTT.